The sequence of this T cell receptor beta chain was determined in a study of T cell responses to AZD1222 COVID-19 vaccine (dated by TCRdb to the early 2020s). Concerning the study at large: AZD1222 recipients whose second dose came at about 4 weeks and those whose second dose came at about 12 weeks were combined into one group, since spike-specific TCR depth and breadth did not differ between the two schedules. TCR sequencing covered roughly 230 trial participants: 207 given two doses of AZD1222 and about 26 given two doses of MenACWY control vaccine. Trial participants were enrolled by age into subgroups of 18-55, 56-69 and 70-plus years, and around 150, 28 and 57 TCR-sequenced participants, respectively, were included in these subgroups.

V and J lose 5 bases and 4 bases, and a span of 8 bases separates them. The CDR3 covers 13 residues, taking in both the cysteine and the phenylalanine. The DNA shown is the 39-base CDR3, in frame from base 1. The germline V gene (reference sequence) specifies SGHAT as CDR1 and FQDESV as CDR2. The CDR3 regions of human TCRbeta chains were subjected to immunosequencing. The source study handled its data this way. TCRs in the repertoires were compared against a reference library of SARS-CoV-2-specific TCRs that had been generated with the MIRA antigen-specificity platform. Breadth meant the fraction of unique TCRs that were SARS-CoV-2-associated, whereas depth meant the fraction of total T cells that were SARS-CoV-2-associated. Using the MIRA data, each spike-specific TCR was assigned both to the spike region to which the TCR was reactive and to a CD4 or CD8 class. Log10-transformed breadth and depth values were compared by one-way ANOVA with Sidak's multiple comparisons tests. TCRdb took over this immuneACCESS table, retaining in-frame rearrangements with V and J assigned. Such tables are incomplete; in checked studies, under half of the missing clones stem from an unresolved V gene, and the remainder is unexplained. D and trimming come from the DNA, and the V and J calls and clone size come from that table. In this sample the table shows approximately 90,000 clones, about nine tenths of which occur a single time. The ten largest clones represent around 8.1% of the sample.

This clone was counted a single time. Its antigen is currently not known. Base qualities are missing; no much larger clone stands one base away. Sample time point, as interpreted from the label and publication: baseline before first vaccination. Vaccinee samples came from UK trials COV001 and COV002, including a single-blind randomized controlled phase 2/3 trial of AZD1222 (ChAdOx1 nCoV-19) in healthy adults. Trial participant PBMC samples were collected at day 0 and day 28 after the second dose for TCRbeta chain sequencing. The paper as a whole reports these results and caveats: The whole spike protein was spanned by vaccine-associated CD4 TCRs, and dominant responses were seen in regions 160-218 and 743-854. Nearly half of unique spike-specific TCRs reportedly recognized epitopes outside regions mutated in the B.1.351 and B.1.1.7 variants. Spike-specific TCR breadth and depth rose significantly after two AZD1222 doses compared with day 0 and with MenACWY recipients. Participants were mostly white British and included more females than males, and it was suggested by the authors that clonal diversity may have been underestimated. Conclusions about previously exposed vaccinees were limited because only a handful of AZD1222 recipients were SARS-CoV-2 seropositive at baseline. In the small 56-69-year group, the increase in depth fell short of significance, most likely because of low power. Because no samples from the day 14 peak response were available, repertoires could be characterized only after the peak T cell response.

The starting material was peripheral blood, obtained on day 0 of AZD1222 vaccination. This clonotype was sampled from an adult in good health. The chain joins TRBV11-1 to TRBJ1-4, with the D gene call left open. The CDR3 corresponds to CASSLTVNEKLFF. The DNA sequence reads TGTGCCAGCAGCCTTACAGTTAATGAAAAACTGTTTTTT.